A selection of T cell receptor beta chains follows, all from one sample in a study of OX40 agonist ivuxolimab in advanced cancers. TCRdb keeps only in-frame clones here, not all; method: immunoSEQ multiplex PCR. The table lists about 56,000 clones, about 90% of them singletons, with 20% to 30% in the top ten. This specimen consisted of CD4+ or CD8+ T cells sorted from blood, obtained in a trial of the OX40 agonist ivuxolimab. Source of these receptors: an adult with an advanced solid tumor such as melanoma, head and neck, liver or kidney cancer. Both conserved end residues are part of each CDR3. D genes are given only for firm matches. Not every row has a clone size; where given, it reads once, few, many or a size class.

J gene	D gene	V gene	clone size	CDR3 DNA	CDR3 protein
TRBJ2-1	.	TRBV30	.	TGTGCCTGGAGTGCGGGTCGGGCAGGTTCACCAGTGGATGAGCAGTTCTTC	CAWSAGRAGSPVDEQFF
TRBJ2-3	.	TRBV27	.	TGTGCCAGCAGCCCCCTTGGTCGCACAGATACGCAGTATTTT	CASSPLGRTDTQYF
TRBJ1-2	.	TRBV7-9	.	TGTGCCAGCAGCCCGGTTGGCTACACCTTC	CASSPVGYTF
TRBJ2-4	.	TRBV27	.	TGTGCCAGCAGCTTTTTAGCGGATCTAGCCAAAAACATTCAGTACTTC	CASSFLADLAKNIQYF
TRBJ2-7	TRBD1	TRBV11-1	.	TGTGCCAGCAGCTTGACAGGGATTGCCTACGAGCAGTACTTC	CASSLTGIAYEQYF
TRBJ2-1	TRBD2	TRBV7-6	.	TGTGCCAGCAGCTCGATTAGCACGACTAGCGTCTACAATGAGCAGTTCTTC	CASSSISTTSVYNEQFF
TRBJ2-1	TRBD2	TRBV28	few	TGTGCCAGCAGAGCAAGCGGACTAGCTTATGCTGAGCAGTTCTTC	CASRASGLAYAEQFF
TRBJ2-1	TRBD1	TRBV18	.	TGTGCCAGCTCACCTTCCTCGACAGGGGGCAATGAGCAGTTCTTC	CASSPSSTGGNEQFF
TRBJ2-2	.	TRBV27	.	TGTGCCAGCCTACGGACAGCCTACTACACCGGGGAGCTGTTTTTT	CASLRTAYYTGELFF
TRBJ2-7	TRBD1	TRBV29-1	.	TGCAGCGTTGAGGGACAGGGGGCTTACGAGCAGTACTTC	CSVEGQGAYEQYF
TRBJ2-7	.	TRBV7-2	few	TGTGCCAGCAGCTTCATTCTCAGCAACTCCTACGAGCAGTACTTC	CASSFILSNSYEQYF
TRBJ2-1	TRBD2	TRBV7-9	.	TGTGCCAGCAGCTTAGCCGGGACTAGCGTTACCGATGAGCAGTTCTTC	CASSLAGTSVTDEQFF
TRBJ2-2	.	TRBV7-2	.	TGTGCCAGCAGCTTAAACCCCTTAAACACCGGGGAGCTGTTTTTT	CASSLNPLNTGELFF
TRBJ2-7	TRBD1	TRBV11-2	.	TGTGCCAGCAGCGAGGGACAGGGGGCCTACGAGCAGTACTTC	CASSEGQGAYEQYF